The T cell receptor (beta chain) described here comes from a study of T-cell memory formation after mild COVID-19. About the research overall: In these data, TCR clusters were largely donor specific.

Details on this clonotype: No antigen is known for it.

Constant-segment primers and 5'RACE yielded cDNA libraries for TCR alpha and TCR beta, each carrying sample barcodes and UMIs. Via MiXCR, TCRdb re-called the 5' RACE reads, giving one row per CDR3 protein. The sample lists over 400,000 distinct CDR3 sequences, more than 20% occurring once. Study findings and constraints: The CD4+ clones that contracted clustered mainly within CM and EM, and the CD8+ clones concentrated in EMRA.

Sequenced: PBMCs or a T cell subset sorted from them (not recorded which). The origin of this receptor is an adult woman who had mild COVID-19 (a few samples of this study predate the infection). Cell type and time point are not known.

The CDR3 bases are TGCGCCAGCAGCCCCCTTCGGGGGGAGCTGTTTTTT. As protein: CASSPLRGELFF. The chain is built from TRBV5-1 and TRBJ2-2; no clear D gene. Trimming pared 4 bases from V and 8 bases from J, leaving 9 bases between. CDR1 is SGHRS, CDR2 YFSETQ, per germline. The CDR3 is 12 residues long.